A single sample is the source of the 14 T cell receptor beta chains below, sequenced in a study of human T cells and chemical hapten exposure. Each CDR3 protein gets one entry after TCRdb re-called the RACE reads with MiXCR. The data hold some 70,000 distinct CDR3 sequences, with over 9% observed a single time. The time point: patch test 2, 6 weeks after DPC sensitization. This sample's treatment: therapeutic diphenylcyclopropenone sensitization with weekly scalp DPC. The specimen was whole blood, collected in connection with sensitization to the hapten diphenylcyclopropenone (DPC). The receptors shown here come from a woman between 45 and 60 years old with alopecia areata. Some clones in this sample may be carry-over from other donors' samples.

A few counts support this clonotype. This chain links TRBV29-1 with TRBJ1-4, with 8 bases fitting TRBD1. This CDR3 has 13 amino acids. The V gene end was trimmed by 6 bases and the J gene end by 3 bases; junction bases not matched to a gene: 3. Germline V gives CDR1 SQVTM, CDR2 ANQGSEA. The CDR3 DNA reads TGCAGCGTGCAGGGGGCGGCTAATGAAAAACTGTTTTTT. Protein product: CSVQGAANEKLFF. The whole variable domain, filled in from reference TRBV29-1 and TRBJ1-4, reads SAVISQKPSRDICQRGTSLTIQCQVDSQVTMMFWYRQQPGQSLTLIATANQGSEATYESGFVIDKFPISRPNLTFSTLTVSNMSPEDSSIYLCSVQGAANEKLFFGSGTQLSVL.

The table lists this clonotype with a few counts. This sequence joins TRBV3-1 and TRBJ2-5; D gene ambiguous. Trimming removed 1 base from V and 7 bases from J, with 13 bases in between. This CDR3 is built from 14 residues. Per germline, CDR1 LGHDT and CDR2 YNNKEL (reference sequence). The CDR3 bases are TGTGCCAGCAGCCAAGGGGCAGGTCGTGGGACCCAGTACTTC. The encoded protein is CASSQGAGRGTQYF.

This chain links TRBV19 with TRBJ2-7, with 8 bases identical to TRBD1. Per germline, CDR1 LNHDA and CDR2 SQIVND (reference sequence). CDR3 length equals 12 residues. Trimming at V came to 6 bases and at J to 5 bases, leaving 3 bases not matched to a gene. The CDR3 region is CASSQGAHEQYF. The CDR3 region has the DNA TGTGCCAGTAGCCAGGGGGCCCACGAGCAGTACTTC.

This clonotype was recorded many times. The chain employs TRBV18 and TRBJ1-4, with D unclear. Germline V gene sequence: CDR1 KGHSH, CDR2 LQKENI. V lost 3 bases and J 4 bases, leaving 12 bases between the germline ends. The length of the CDR3 is 15 residues. The CDR3 bases are TGTGCCAGCTCACCTCTTGGGAACGGTAATGAAAAACTGTTTTTT. This translates into CASSPLGNGNEKLFF.

This clonotype was found many times. This rearrangement joins TRBV5-1 to TRBJ2-5; TRBD1 agrees at 7 bases. Germline V gene sequence: CDR1 SGHRS, CDR2 YFSETQ. The J segment lost 2 bases and the V segment lost 2 bases, leaving 0 bases of the junction unmatched. The CDR3 sequence is 13 residues long. This CDR3 is CASSFRGQETQYF. In DNA, the CDR3 is TGCGCCAGCAGCTTCAGGGGGCAAGAGACCCAGTACTTC.

This clonotype occurred many times. This sequence joins TRBV4-2 and TRBJ2-3; TRBD2 matches at 9 bases. Germline V gene data show CDR1 as LGHNA and CDR2 as YNFKEQ. Trimming removed 5 bases from V and 4 bases from J; junction bases left unmatched: 10. This CDR3 comprises 16 residues. For the CDR3, the DNA is TGTGCCAGCAGCTCCCCCCCTGCGGGAGGGCCAGATACGCAGTATTTT. It encodes CASSSPPAGGPDTQYF.

In this sample, this clonotype turned up many times. The CDR3 bases are TGCAGCGTTCCCTTAAGCGGGAGATACGCCTACAATGAGCAGTTCTTC. Amino acids: CSVPLSGRYAYNEQFF. The chain combines TRBV29-1 with TRBJ2-1, with TRBD2 matching 8 bases. The length of the CDR3 is 16 residues. Germline CDR1 is SQVTM and CDR2 is ANQGSEA. The J segment lost 2 bases and the V segment lost 5 bases, leaving 11 bases of the junction unmatched.

This clonotype was detected only a few times. This rearrangement joins TRBV5-4 to TRBJ2-3, with D perhaps matching TRBD2 (6 bases). V was clipped by 1 base and J by 3 bases, with 12 bases between them. The CDR3 runs 15 residues. Germline CDR1 is SGHNT and CDR2 is YYREEE (reference sequence). The CDR3: CASSLPGVRTDTQYF. As DNA, the CDR3 is TGTGCCAGCAGCTTGCCGGGAGTCAGGACAGATACGCAGTATTTT.

The V call is TRBV5-1, the J call TRBJ2-1; TRBD2 agrees at 11 bases. The V gene's germline CDR1 is SGHRS and CDR2 YFSETQ. The CDR3 consists of 21 residues. The ends lost 2 bases at V and 4 bases at J; junction bases unmatched: 20. The CDR3 DNA is TGCGCCAGCAGCTTTGAACCGCGACTAGCGGGAATACCTATGACTTACAATGAGCAGTTCTTC. This encodes CASSFEPRLAGIPMTYNEQFF.

The gene calls are TRBV6-2 or TRBV6-3 and TRBJ2-3; 10 bases are a match to TRBD2. The CDR3 runs to 16 residues. Germline V gene data show CDR1 as MNHEY and CDR2 as SVGEGT. J lost 0 bases, V lost 5 bases, and 5 bases had no gene match. The CDR3 sequence is CASSIRTSGSTDTQYF. In DNA, the CDR3 is TGTGCCAGCAGTATTCGGACTAGCGGAAGCACAGATACGCAGTATTTT.

V usage is TRBV19 and J usage is TRBJ2-3; the match to TRBD1 covers 7 bases. Germline V gene lookup returns CDR1 LNHDA and CDR2 SQIVND (reference sequence). Unmatched junction bases numbered 11, after V lost 0 bases and J lost 2 bases. CDR3 size: 18 residues. CDR3 bases: TGTGCCAGTAGTATAGAAGTTCCAGGGGGATCACACACAGATACGCAGTATTTT. Its translation is CASSIEVPGGSHTDTQYF.

The CDR3 here is CSGDFLNIQYF. CDR3 nucleotide sequence: TGCAGCGGGGATTTCCTAAACATTCAGTACTTC. This chain connects TRBV29-1 to TRBJ2-4; D gene unclear. Germline V lookup: CDR1 SQVTM, CDR2 ANQGSEA. The CDR3 runs to 11 residues. V lost 7 bases, J lost 6 bases, and 10 bases lay in between.

This sequence joins TRBV7-2 and TRBJ2-4; weak D call: TRBD2 (6 bases). CDR1 SGHTA and CDR2 FQGNSA come from the germline V gene. The CDR3 has 14 residues. V shed 2 bases and J shed 5 bases, with 10 bases lying between them. The CDR3 protein is CASSLTSTQNIQYF. The CDR3 nucleotides are TGTGCCAGCAGCTTAACTAGCACCCAAAACATTCAGTACTTC.

Turning to this clonotype: The junction does not match germline at one end; this may be a read error. The chain recombines TRBV11-2 with TRBJ2-1; D might be TRBD1 (6 bases). Germline CDR1 and CDR2: SGHAT and FQNNGV. This CDR3 region has 12 residues. CDR3 nucleotides: TGTGCCAGCAGATCCGACAGGAATGAACAGTTCTTC. Translating gives CASRSDRNEQFF. The full variable domain, completed using reference TRBV11-2 and TRBJ2-1, is EAGVAQSPRYKIIEKRQSVAFWCNPISGHATLYWYQQILGQGPKLLIQFQNNGVVDDSQLPKDRFSAERLKGVDSTLKIQPAKLEDSAVYLCASRSDRNEQFFGPGTRLTVL.